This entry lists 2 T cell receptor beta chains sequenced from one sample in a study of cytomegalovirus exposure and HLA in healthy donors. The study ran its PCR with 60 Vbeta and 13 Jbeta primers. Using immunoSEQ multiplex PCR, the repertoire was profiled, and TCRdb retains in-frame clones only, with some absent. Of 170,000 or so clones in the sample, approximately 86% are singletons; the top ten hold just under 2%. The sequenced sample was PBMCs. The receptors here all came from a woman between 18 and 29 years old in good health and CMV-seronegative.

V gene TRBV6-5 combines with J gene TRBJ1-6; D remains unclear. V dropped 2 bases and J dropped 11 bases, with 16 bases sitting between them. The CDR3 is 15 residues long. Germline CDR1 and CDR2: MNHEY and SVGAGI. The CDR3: CASSYGRARETPLHF. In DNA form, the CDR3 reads TGTGCCAGCAGTTACGGGCGCGCGAGGGAAACACCCCTCCACTTT.

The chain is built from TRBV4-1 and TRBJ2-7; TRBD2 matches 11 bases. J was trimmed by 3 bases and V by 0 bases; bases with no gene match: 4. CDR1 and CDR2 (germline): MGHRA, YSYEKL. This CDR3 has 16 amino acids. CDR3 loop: CASSQDQGTSGYEQYF. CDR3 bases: TGCGCCAGCAGCCAAGATCAGGGGACTAGCGGCTACGAGCAGTACTTC.